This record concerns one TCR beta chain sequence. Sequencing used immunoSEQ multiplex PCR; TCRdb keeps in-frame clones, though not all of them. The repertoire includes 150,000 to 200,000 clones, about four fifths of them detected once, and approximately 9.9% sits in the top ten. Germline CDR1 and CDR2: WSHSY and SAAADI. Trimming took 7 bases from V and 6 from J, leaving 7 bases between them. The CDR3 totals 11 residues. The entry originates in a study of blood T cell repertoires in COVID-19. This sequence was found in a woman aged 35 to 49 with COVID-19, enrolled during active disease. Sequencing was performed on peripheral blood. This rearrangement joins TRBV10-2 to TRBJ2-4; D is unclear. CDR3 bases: TGCGCCAGCAACGCAGGAAACATTCAGTACTTC. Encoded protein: CASNAGNIQYF.